This T cell receptor beta chain comes out of a study of T-cell memory formation after mild COVID-19. MiXCR, run by TCRdb on the 5' RACE reads, gives a single entry per CDR3 protein. The table has about 350,000 distinct CDR3 sequences, approximately 15% seen once. The junction had 5 bases not matched to a gene; V was cut back by 1 base and J by 4 bases. Germline V CDR1 and CDR2: MGHRA, YSYEKL. CDR3 length equals 15 residues. The specimen was PBMCs or a T cell subset sorted from them (not recorded which). This clonotype was sampled from a man aged 18 to 35 who had mild COVID-19 (a few samples of this study predate the infection). Cell type and time point are not known. The rearrangement links TRBV4-1 to TRBJ2-5, with 8 bases lining up with TRBD2. As DNA, the CDR3 is TGCGCCAGCAGCCAAGTCCCGGGGGGGAGAGAGACCCAGTACTTC. This encodes CASSQVPGGRETQYF.